These 31 T cell receptor beta chains were sequenced from one sample in a study of cytotoxic CD8 clonotypes in ibrutinib-treated CLL. TCRdb's copy holds only in-frame clones and misses some; the assay was immunoSEQ multiplex PCR. Here the sample spans 250,000 to 350,000 clones, about 72% being singletons. This specimen consisted of PBMCs, obtained at disease progression, from a patient treated with ibrutinib. These receptors all stem from a human donor with chronic lymphocytic leukemia.

The chain uses TRBV29-1 and TRBJ2-5; D might be TRBD1 (5 bases). TRBJ2-7 explains the end of the DNA better; the J call may be wrong. CDR1 and CDR2 from the germline V gene are SQVTM and ANQGSEA. This CDR3 region has 12 residues. The CDR3 sequence: CSARQSFYEQYF. As DNA, the CDR3 is TGCAGCGCCCGACAGTCATTCTACGAGCAGTACTTC.

This clone was observed a handful of times. The rearrangement uses TRBV27 and TRBJ1-2, with D possibly being TRBD1 (5 bases). Germline values: CDR1 MNHEY, CDR2 SMNVEV (reference sequence). The CDR3 contains 15 residues. Trimming took off 5 bases at V and 5 bases at J, with 18 bases between the two ends. In DNA form, the CDR3 reads TGTGCCAGCAGTCCGACGTCGGGGGGGATATATGGCTACACCTTC. Translated: CASSPTSGGIYGYTF.

The V gene is TRBV7-9, the J gene TRBJ2-3; no definite D call. Germline CDR1 is SEHNR and CDR2 is FQNEAQ (reference sequence). Trimming removed 4 bases from V and 1 base from J, with 12 bases in between. The length of the CDR3 is 15 residues. DNA for the CDR3: TGTGCCAGCAGCTCTTCGGTGCGGCGCACAGATACGCAGTATTTT. Translation gives CASSSSVRRTDTQYF.

The chain uses TRBV5-1 and TRBJ2-5, with a possible D match to TRBD1 (6 bases). Trimming took off 3 bases at V and 1 base at J, with 19 bases between the two ends. Germline-derived CDR1 and CDR2 are SGHRS and YFSETQ. This CDR3 comprises 17 residues. CDR3 nucleotide sequence: TGCGCCAGCAGCTCAAGGCAGTTCGGCAGGGGCCAAGAGACCCAGTACTTC. Translating gives CASSSRQFGRGQETQYF.

There are a few counts of this clone. The rearrangement links TRBV19 to TRBJ2-7; 10 nucleotides agree with TRBD2. In germline, CDR1 is LNHDA, CDR2 SQIVND (reference sequence). Trimming removed 6 bases from V and 0 bases from J; junction bases left unmatched: 8. CDR3 length equals 16 residues. The CDR3 protein is CASSGVPSGSSYEQYF. Here the CDR3 DNA reads TGTGCCAGTAGCGGCGTCCCTAGCGGGAGCTCCTACGAGCAGTACTTC.

The V gene is TRBV7-3, the J gene TRBJ2-7; 9 bases line up with TRBD1. Germline V lookup: CDR1 SGHTA, CDR2 FQGTGA. J lost 5 bases, V lost 0 bases, and 14 bases had no gene match. This CDR3 has 18 amino acids. CDR3 amino acids: CASSLTEIRGQGDHEQYF. CDR3 DNA: TGTGCCAGCAGCTTAACCGAAATCCGGGGACAGGGAGATCACGAGCAGTACTTC.

This clone was seen more than once but under ten times. The sample contains more than one DNA sequence encoding this CDR3. The chain joins TRBV18 to TRBJ2-5, with a weak D call TRBD1 (6 bases). Germline loops: CDR1 KGHSH, CDR2 LQKENI. Trimming stripped 3 bases from V and 2 bases from J, with 7 bases between. This CDR3 spans 13 amino acids. This CDR3 reads CASSPGQQETQYF. The CDR3 nucleotides read TGTGCCAGCTCACCCGGACAGCAAGAGACCCAGTACTTC.

The CDR3 bases are TGTGCCAGCAACAACAGAGGGGGCGGCGAGCAGTACTTC. The encoded protein is CASNNRGGGEQYF. The chain joins TRBV9 to TRBJ2-7; 7 bases are shared with TRBD1. The CDR3 has 13 residues. The V segment lost 6 bases and the J segment 6 bases; nucleotides outside the gene matches: 9. Germline CDR1 reads SGDLS; CDR2 reads YYNGEE.

The rearrangement joins TRBV9 to TRBJ2-7; possibly TRBD1 for D (6 bases). The CDR3 has 15 residues. CDR1 and CDR2 from the germline V gene are SGDLS and YYNGEE. The ends were cut back, 4 bases at V and 2 bases at J, with 16 bases in the middle. The DNA of the CDR3 is TGTGCCAGCAGCCCCAGGGGCGCGGTTGCCTACGAGCAGTACTTC. Translated, it gives CASSPRGAVAYEQYF.

The chain has TRBV28 and TRBJ1-2, with 8 bases that match TRBD1. The CDR3 runs 15 residues. Germline V CDR1 and CDR2: MDHEN, SYDVKM. The trim removed 3 bases at V and 2 bases at J, leaving 5 bases unmatched. DNA for the CDR3: TGTGCCAGCAGTTTGAACAGGGGGGTGAACTATGGCTACACCTTC. Encoded protein: CASSLNRGVNYGYTF.

The V call is TRBV25-1, the J call TRBJ1-2, with D unresolved. Germline values: CDR1 MGHDK, CDR2 SYGVNS. The CDR3 is 12 residues long. V gave up 2 bases and J gave up 2 bases, with 3 bases separating them. CDR3 DNA sequence: TGTGCCAGCAGTGAAGCAAACTATGGCTACACCTTC. Protein product: CASSEANYGYTF.

The genes are TRBV30 and TRBJ1-6, with TRBD1 matching over 7 bases. Trimming cost V 3 bases and J 6 bases; bases outside gene matches: 17. The germline CDR1 and CDR2 sequences are GTSNPN and SVGIG (reference sequence). The CDR3 runs to 18 residues. CDR3 in amino acids: CAWRGQLPQRGPNSPLHF. The DNA of the CDR3 is TGTGCCTGGAGGGGACAGCTTCCCCAACGGGGGCCTAATTCACCCCTCCACTTT. The complete variable domain, with remaining parts taken from reference TRBV30 and TRBJ1-6, reads SQTIHQWPATLVQPVGSPLSLECTVEGTSNPNLYWYRQAAGRGLQLLFYSVGIGQISSEVPQNLSASRPQDRQFILSSKKLLLSDSGFYLCAWRGQLPQRGPNSPLHFGNGTRLTVT.

This chain links TRBV7-3 with TRBJ2-3; 8 bases agree with TRBD2. Germline V gives CDR1 SGHTA, CDR2 FQGTGA. V trimming: 4 bases; J trimming: 4 bases; junction bases outside the gene matches: 7. The length of the CDR3 is 15 residues. The CDR3 coding sequence is TGTGCCAGCAGCTCAAGTGGGACTAGGGCAGATACGCAGTATTTT. This gives the protein CASSSSGTRADTQYF.

The rearrangement links TRBV25-1 to TRBJ1-2; TRBD1 agrees at 8 bases. The J segment lost 1 base and the V segment lost 4 bases, leaving 2 bases of the junction unmatched. The CDR3 is 14 residues long. CDR1 MGHDK and CDR2 SYGVNS come from the germline V gene. CDR3: CASSGTGGNYGYTF. For the CDR3, the DNA is TGTGCCAGCAGTGGAACAGGGGGTAACTATGGCTACACCTTC.

The chain couples TRBV9 to TRBJ2-3, with D possibly matching TRBD1 (6 bases). There are 16 residues in the CDR3. Trimming cost V 1 base and J 1 base, with 13 bases left between them. CDR1 and CDR2 (germline): SGDLS, YYNGEE. The CDR3 nucleotides are TGTGCCAGCAGCGTACCAGGGGTAGATCGCACAGATACGCAGTATTTT. Translating it yields CASSVPGVDRTDTQYF.

V and J are TRBV2 and TRBJ2-7; 7 bases agree with TRBD1. Losses at the gene ends were 5 bases for V and 3 bases for J; bases not matched to a gene: 13. This CDR3 comprises 16 residues. Germline-derived CDR1 and CDR2 are SNHLY and FYNNEI. Here the CDR3 DNA reads TGTGCCAGCAGTCGACCTCCAACCGGGACAGACTACGAGCAGTACTTC. Amino acid sequence: CASSRPPTGTDYEQYF.

Only one count was recorded for this clone. In the same sample, other DNA sequences code for this CDR3. The gene calls are TRBV5-6 and TRBJ2-3, with a possible D match to TRBD2 (6 bases). V was shortened by 4 bases and J by 1 base, with 13 bases between the two germline ends. The CDR3 has 15 amino acids. Per the germline V gene, CDR1 is SGHDT and CDR2 is YYEEEE. In nucleotides, the CDR3 is TGTGCCAGCAGCCTGGAGGGCAGGGGCACAGATACGCAGTATTTT. Protein product: CASSLEGRGTDTQYF.

This chain links TRBV7-9 with TRBJ2-1; 9 nucleotides match TRBD1. Germline V gene data show CDR1 as SEHNR and CDR2 as FQNEAQ (reference sequence). V lost 5 bases and J lost 7; bases outside the gene matches: 9. This CDR3 is built from 15 residues. In DNA, the CDR3 is TGTGCCAGCAGCCCGGGACAGGGTATCGGTAATGAGCAGTTCTTC. Its protein is CASSPGQGIGNEQFF. Using reference TRBV7-9 and TRBJ2-1 for the parts outside the CDR3, the full variable domain is DTGVSQNPRHKITKRGQNVTFRCDPISEHNRLYWYRQTLGQGPEFLTYFQNEAQLEKSRLLSDRFSAERPKGSFSTLEIQRTEQGDSAMYLCASSPGQGIGNEQFFGPGTRLTVL.

The chain couples TRBV19 to TRBJ1-1, with D unclear. Germline lookup yields CDR1 LNHDA and CDR2 SQIVND (reference sequence). This CDR3 comprises 12 residues. Trimming cost V 1 base and J 5 bases, with 5 bases left between them. Here the CDR3 reads CASSIGRTEAFF. CDR3 in DNA: TGTGCCAGTAGTATAGGGCGGACTGAAGCTTTCTTT.

The chain combines TRBV10-3 with TRBJ2-7, with 9 nucleotides matching TRBD1. Germline CDR1 is ENHRY and CDR2 is SYGVKD. The J segment lost 3 bases and the V segment lost 6 bases, leaving 12 bases of the junction unmatched. The CDR3 contains 16 residues. CDR3 amino acids: CAIRERTGGQGYEQYF. The CDR3 DNA reads as TGTGCCATCAGGGAACGTACAGGGGGCCAGGGCTACGAGCAGTACTTC.

The gene calls are TRBV19 and TRBJ2-7; D is uncertain. Germline values: CDR1 LNHDA, CDR2 SQIVND (reference sequence). The CDR3 totals 10 residues. Trimming took 7 bases from V and 5 from J, leaving 6 bases between them. CDR3 bases: TGTGCCAGTACCAGCCACGAGCAGTACTTC. It translates to CASTSHEQYF.

This clone came up once. The gene calls are TRBV5-1 and TRBJ1-2; D gene uncertain. Trimming pared 0 bases from V and 3 bases from J, leaving 12 bases between. CDR3 size: 15 residues. Germline-derived CDR1 and CDR2 are SGHRS and YFSETQ. CDR3 loop: CASSLAQAEYYGYTF. CDR3 nucleotides: TGCGCCAGCAGCTTGGCTCAGGCTGAGTACTATGGCTACACCTTC.

The J gene is TRBJ1-3, the V gene TRBV7-6; D is ambiguous. Trimming took off 3 bases at V and 0 bases at J, with 6 bases between the two ends. The CDR3 loop spans 14 amino acids. In germline, CDR1 is SGHVS, CDR2 FNYEAQ. In DNA form, the CDR3 reads TGTGCCAGCAGCTTGCTGAGCTCTGGAAACACCATATATTTT. Translating gives CASSLLSSGNTIYF.

A few counts support this clone. V usage is TRBV19 and J usage is TRBJ1-2; D remains unclear. Germline values: CDR1 LNHDA, CDR2 SQIVND (reference sequence). The length of the CDR3 is 13 residues. With 3 bases removed from V and 7 bases from J, the gap between germline ends came to 12 bases. CDR3 amino acids: CASSIAAEGGYTF. Here the CDR3 DNA reads TGTGCCAGTAGTATCGCGGCGGAGGGTGGCTACACCTTC.

This rearrangement joins TRBV18 to TRBJ2-7; 11 bases are a match to TRBD1. Per the germline V gene, CDR1 is KGHSH and CDR2 is LQKENI. This CDR3 comprises 14 residues. The V and J ends lost 6 bases and 5 bases, in that order; junction bases with no gene match: 6. The CDR3 nucleotides read TGTGCCAGCTCTCCCGGGACAGGGGGTCACGAGCAGTACTTC. This translates into CASSPGTGGHEQYF.

This chain links TRBV9 with TRBJ1-2; possibly TRBD1 for D (6 bases). Trimming removed 3 bases from V and 5 bases from J, with 11 bases in between. The CDR3 has 13 amino acids. Germline assignment: CDR1 SGDLS and CDR2 YYNGEE. CDR3 region: CASSAGALYGYTF. CDR3 coding DNA: TGTGCCAGCAGCGCGGGGGCCCTTTATGGCTACACCTTC.

The chain combines TRBV11-2 with TRBJ1-2; no clear D. The ends were cut back, 5 bases at V and 5 bases at J, with 9 bases in the middle. Germline loops: CDR1 SGHAT, CDR2 FQNNGV. The CDR3 totals 12 residues. The chain's CDR3 is CASSLQTYGYTF. As DNA, the CDR3 is TGTGCCAGCAGCCTACAGACGTATGGCTACACCTTC.

There are a few counts of this clone. The rearrangement links TRBV7-9 to TRBJ2-7, with 7 bases identical to TRBD1. This CDR3 is 15 amino acids long. V shed 5 bases and J 2 bases; nucleotides not matched to a gene: 9. CDR1 and CDR2 from the germline V gene are SEHNR and FQNEAQ (reference sequence). CDR3 protein: CASSPRQGYPYEQYF. The CDR3 DNA reads as TGTGCCAGCAGCCCTAGACAGGGCTACCCCTACGAGCAGTACTTC.

The chain recombines TRBV4-3 with TRBJ1-1, with D maybe TRBD1 (5 bases). The CDR3 contains 17 residues. The germline gives CDR1 LGHNA, CDR2 YSLEER. Trimming left V 0 bases short and J 0 bases short, with 14 bases between. CDR3 loop: CASSQELQRGLNTEAFF. CDR3 sequence (DNA): TGCGCCAGCAGCCAAGAGCTTCAGAGGGGTTTGAACACTGAAGCTTTCTTT.

V is TRBV23-1 and J is TRBJ2-1; D gene ambiguous. TRBV23-1 is known as an ORF, though its function is uncertain. CDR3 length: 13 amino acids. V gave up 0 bases and J gave up 2 bases, with 2 bases separating them. Here the CDR3 DNA reads TGCGCCAGCAGTCAATCTACCTACAATGAGCAGTTCTTC. It yields the protein CASSQSTYNEQFF.

This clone was detected only a few times. The V call is TRBV9, the J call TRBJ2-2; TRBD1 matches 9 bases. The germline V gene encodes CDR1 SGDLS and CDR2 YYNGEE. The V and J ends lost 2 bases and 5 bases, in that order; junction bases with no gene match: 7. The CDR3 covers 16 residues. The CDR3 DNA sequence: TGTGCCAGCAGCGTTCTACAGGGGGCTAGGACCGGGGAGCTGTTTTTT. Translation: CASSVLQGARTGELFF.